Only one count was recorded for the clone carrying this TCR beta chain. Produced via immunoSEQ multiplex PCR; TCRdb's table is partial and in-frame only. The table has tens of thousands of clones, 85% to 95% seen once. The germline CDR1 and CDR2 sequences are SGHTA and FQGNSA. Germline trimming cut 2 bases from V and 2 bases from J; bases unmatched to any gene: 9. This CDR3 spans 17 amino acids. The source of the sample is a study of OX40 agonist ivuxolimab in advanced cancers. Whole-study context: The treatment was a fully human IgG2 OX40 agonist, ivuxolimab.

The clonotype originates from an adult with an advanced solid tumor such as melanoma, head and neck, liver or kidney cancer. The V call is TRBV7-2, the J call TRBJ2-5, with TRBD2 matching over 9 bases. Sequences were derived from CD4+ or CD8+ T cells sorted from blood, sampled in a trial of the OX40 agonist ivuxolimab. The CDR3 protein is CASSLSGTSGFQETQYF. DNA for the CDR3: TGTGCCAGCAGCTTATCAGGCACTAGCGGGTTTCAAGAGACCCAGTACTTC. Full variable domain (rest looked up from reference TRBV7-2 and TRBJ2-5): GAGVSQSPSNKVTEKGKDVELRCDPISGHTALYWYRQSLGQGLEFLIYFQGNSAPDKSGLPSDRFSAERTGGSVSTLTIQRTQQEDSAVYLCASSLSGTSGFQETQYFGPGTRLLVL.